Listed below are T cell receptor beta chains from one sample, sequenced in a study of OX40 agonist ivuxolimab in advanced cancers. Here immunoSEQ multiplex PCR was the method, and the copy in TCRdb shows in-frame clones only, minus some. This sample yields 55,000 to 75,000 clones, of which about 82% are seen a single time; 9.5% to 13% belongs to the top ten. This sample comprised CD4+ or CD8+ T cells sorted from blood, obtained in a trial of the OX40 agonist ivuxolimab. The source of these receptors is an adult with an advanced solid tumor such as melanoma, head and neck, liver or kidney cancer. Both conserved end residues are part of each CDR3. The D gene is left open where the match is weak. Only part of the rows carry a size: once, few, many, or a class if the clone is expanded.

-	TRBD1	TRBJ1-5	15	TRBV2	TGTGCCAGCAGCGGCGGGACAGGGGGGCGACAGCCCCAGCATTTT	CASSGGTGGRQPQHF
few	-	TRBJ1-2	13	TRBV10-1	TGCGCCAGCAGTGATTCAGATTCCTATGGCTACACCTTC	CASSDSDSYGYTF
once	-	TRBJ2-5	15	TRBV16	TGTGCCAGCAGCCAATCCACAGGGATTCAAGAGACCCAGTACTTC	CASSQSTGIQETQYF
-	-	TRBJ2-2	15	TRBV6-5	TGTGCCAGCAGTTACTTGGGACAATATACCGGGGAGCTGTTTTTT	CASSYLGQYTGELFF
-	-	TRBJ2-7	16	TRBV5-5	TGTGCCAGCAGCCAAACCCGGTCAGGAGCGGCCTCTGGGCAGTACTTC	CASSQTRSGAASGQYF
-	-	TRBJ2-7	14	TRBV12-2	TGTGCAAGTCGCTTAGCGCTAGGCTCCTACGAGCAGTACTTC	CASRLALGSYEQYF
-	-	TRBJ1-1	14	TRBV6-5	TGTGCCAGCAGTTACTCGAGGGGGGTCACTGAAGCTTTCTTT	CASSYSRGVTEAFF
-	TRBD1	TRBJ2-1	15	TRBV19	TGTGCCAGTAGTATAAGGACAGGGGTTTACAATGAGCAGTTCTTC	CASSIRTGVYNEQFF
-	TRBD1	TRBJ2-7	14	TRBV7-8	TGTGCCAGCAGCTCTAAAGGACAGGTCTACGAGCAGTACTTC	CASSSKGQVYEQYF
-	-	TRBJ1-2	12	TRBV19	TGTGCCAGTAGAGGACGTGGCTATGGCTACACCTTC	CASRGRGYGYTF
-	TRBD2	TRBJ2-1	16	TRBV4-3	TGCGCCAGCAGCCAAGGACTAGCGGGAGGGTCCCATGAGCAGTTCTTC	CASSQGLAGGSHEQFF
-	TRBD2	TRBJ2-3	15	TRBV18	TGTGCCAGCTCACCAACTAGCGGGAGTTCAGATACGCAGTATTTT	CASSPTSGSSDTQYF
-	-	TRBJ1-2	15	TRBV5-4	TGTGCCACCGGGAGGGGCCAGGGGCGCTTATATGGCTACACCTTC	CATGRGQGRLYGYTF
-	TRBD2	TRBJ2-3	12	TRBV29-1	TGCAGCGTTGAAGAAGGGCGGGAGACGCAGTATTTT	CSVEEGRETQYF
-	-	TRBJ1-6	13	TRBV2	TGTGCCAGCATGTCGGGGTTGGATTCACCCCTCCACTTT	CASMSGLDSPLHF
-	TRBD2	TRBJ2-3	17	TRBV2	TGTGCCAGCAGTGCTAGCGGGAGGGCCGTTGACACAGATACGCAGTATTTT	CASSASGRAVDTDTQYF
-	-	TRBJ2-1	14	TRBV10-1	TGCGCCAGCAGTGAGTCGACGGGAAACAATGAGCAGTTCTTC	CASSESTGNNEQFF
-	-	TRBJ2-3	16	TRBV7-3	TGTGCCAGCAGCCCGAGTTCGTCCTCAATCACAGATACGCAGTATTTT	CASSPSSSSITDTQYF
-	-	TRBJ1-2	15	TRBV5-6	TGTGCCAGCAGCCCGAACAGGGCGTTAGGCTATGGCTACACCTTC	CASSPNRALGYGYTF
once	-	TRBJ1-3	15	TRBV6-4	TGTGCCAGCAGCAACGGACCGATCTCTGGAAACACCATATATTTT	CASSNGPISGNTIYF
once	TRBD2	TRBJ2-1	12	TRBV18	TGTGCCAGCTCAACGCGACTAGCGGAGCAGTTCTTC	CASSTRLAEQFF
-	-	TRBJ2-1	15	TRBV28	TGTGCCAGCAGCCGATATGATGAACAGGGACCGGAGCAGTTCTTC	CASSRYDEQGPEQFF
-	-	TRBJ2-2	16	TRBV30	TGTGCCTGGAGTGTACTTGGCAGGGGAGGATTCGGGGAGCTGTTTTTT	CAWSVLGRGGFGELFF
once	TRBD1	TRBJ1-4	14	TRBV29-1	TGCAGCGTTGAAGATCGGACAGGGGGGGAAAAACTGTTTTTT	CSVEDRTGGEKLFF
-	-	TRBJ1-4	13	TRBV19	TGTGCCAGTAGCAGGGAGGGCGATGAAAAACTGTTTTTT	CASSREGDEKLFF
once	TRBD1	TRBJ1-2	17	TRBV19	TGTGCCAGTACTTATAGTGGGACAGCATTGACCCCCTATGGCTACACCTTC	CASTYSGTALTPYGYTF
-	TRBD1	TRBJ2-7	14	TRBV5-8	TGTGCCAGCAGCGGACAGGAATACTCCTACGAGCAGTACTTC	CASSGQEYSYEQYF
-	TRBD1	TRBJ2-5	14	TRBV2	TGTGCCAGCAGCCGAAGGACAGGGGAGGAGACCCAGTACTTC	CASSRRTGEETQYF
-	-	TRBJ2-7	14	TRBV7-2	TGTGCCAGCAGCTTCTGGAGGGACTCCTACGAGCAGTACTTC	CASSFWRDSYEQYF
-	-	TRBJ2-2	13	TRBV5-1	TGCGCCAGCAGCTTGCAGGGGACCGGGGAGCTGTTTTTT	CASSLQGTGELFF
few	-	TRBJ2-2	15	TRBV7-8	TGTGCCAGCAGCGTGTACAGGGTTAACACCGGGGAGCTGTTTTTT	CASSVYRVNTGELFF